Sequencing of this T cell receptor (beta chain) was carried out in a study of shared clonotypes between healthy human individuals. Findings and limits, study-wide: As a rule, naive subsets had a larger estimated richness than memory subsets.

TCRdb's copy holds only in-frame clones and misses some; the assay was immunoSEQ multiplex PCR. The table lists over a million clones, roughly 96% of them singletons. Between the trimmed V and J ends, which lost 2 bases and 4 bases, there was a span of 14 bases. The CDR3 spans 16 residues. The germline V gene has CDR1 MNHEY and CDR2 SMNVEV (reference sequence). For this clone: The antigen remains undetermined.

This TCR was sampled from a man between 25 and 39 years old in good health. This sequence joins TRBV27 and TRBJ2-2, with D perhaps TRBD2 (6 bases). Source material: naive CD4+ T cells sorted from blood. The subset was: CD45RA+ positively selected. The CDR3 region is CASSLALAMGTGELFF. CDR3 sequence (DNA): TGTGCCAGCAGTTTAGCACTAGCCATGGGCACCGGGGAGCTGTTTTTT.